A single sample gave rise to the 27 T cell receptor beta chains below, sequenced in a study of long-term antiretroviral therapy in people with HIV. The assay, immunoSEQ v3.0, was run at survey level. Profiled with immunoSEQ multiplex PCR; TCRdb holds only in-frame clones, not every one. The table has 24,000 or so clones, less than 80% seen once; the top ten hold 9% to 10%. The starting material was unsorted PBMCs, obtained 1.2 years after starting antiretroviral therapy. All receptors come from a woman aged 40 to 50 with HIV.

This clone was observed a handful of times. The rearrangement uses TRBV5-1 and TRBJ2-2; no definite D call. Looked up from germline, CDR1 is SGHRS and CDR2 is YFSETQ. The V gene lost 4 bases and the J gene lost 3 bases, with 13 bases spanning the gap. This CDR3 comprises 15 residues. CDR3 coding DNA: TGCGCCAGCAGCAATGTAGGGTGGGACACCGGGGAGCTGTTTTTT. Translating gives CASSNVGWDTGELFF.

This clone was seen only once. This chain links TRBV9 with TRBJ1-1; D unclear. CDR1 and CDR2 (germline): SGDLS, YYNGEE. The ends were cut back, 5 bases at V and 1 base at J, with 18 bases in the middle. The CDR3 runs 16 residues. The chain's CDR3 is CASSPRAAESNTEAFF. The CDR3 bases are TGTGCCAGCAGTCCGCGGGCCGCGGAGTCGAACACTGAAGCTTTCTTT.

V usage is TRBV5-1 and J usage is TRBJ2-3; D is ambiguous. CDR3 length: 13 residues. The V and J ends lost 1 base and 4 bases respectively, with 7 bases between them. CDR1 is SGHRS and CDR2 is YFSETQ in the germline V gene. The CDR3 DNA reads TGCGCCAGCAGCTTGAGTTATCCAGATACGCAGTATTTT. This gives the protein CASSLSYPDTQYF.

The gene calls are TRBV5-4 and TRBJ2-7; D remains ambiguous. CDR3 length: 14 residues. Trimming took off 0 bases at V and 3 bases at J, with 10 bases between the two ends. Germline V gene data show CDR1 as SGHNT and CDR2 as YYREEE (reference sequence). The CDR3 region has the DNA TGTGCCAGCAGCTTGGCGAGCCTCCACTACGAGCAGTACTTC. Protein sequence: CASSLASLHYEQYF.

By sample share, this clone is hyperexpanded (1% or more). This sequence joins TRBV11-2 and TRBJ1-1; D is ambiguous. The germline gives CDR1 SGHAT, CDR2 FQNNGV. CDR3 length: 14 residues. Trimming pared 0 bases from V and 5 bases from J, leaving 10 bases between. The CDR3 DNA follows: TGTGCCAGCAGCTTAGAAGGGTGGTTAACTGAAGCTTTCTTT. This codes for CASSLEGWLTEAFF.

The chain employs TRBV19 and TRBJ1-1, with TRBD1 matching 8 bases. After removal of 3 bases from V and 10 bases from J, the junction contained 7 bases not matched to a gene. CDR1 and CDR2 from the germline V gene are LNHDA and SQIVND (reference sequence). CDR3 size: 13 residues. Here the CDR3 reads CASSIDHGQGAFF. CDR3 nucleotide sequence: TGTGCCAGTAGTATTGATCATGGACAGGGAGCTTTCTTT.

This sequence joins TRBV7-2 and TRBJ1-3; 9 bases map to TRBD1. The CDR3 runs to 15 residues. The germline gives CDR1 SGHTA, CDR2 FQGNSA. V shed 6 bases, J shed 2 bases, and the junction held 5 bases outside the gene matches. The chain's CDR3 is CASSYTGGPGNTIYF. CDR3 nucleotides: TGTGCCAGCAGTTACACAGGGGGCCCTGGAAACACCATATATTTT.

This clone was counted between two and nine times. V usage is TRBV30 and J usage is TRBJ2-1, with TRBD2 identical over 7 bases. V lost 1 base, J lost 2 bases, and 14 bases stayed unmatched. This CDR3 has 18 amino acids. The germline CDR1 and CDR2 sequences are GTSNPN and SVGIG (reference sequence). The CDR3, as DNA: TGTGCCTGGAGTGGACTAGCAACCTCTAAAGGCGCCTACAATGAGCAGTTCTTC. Protein: CAWSGLATSKGAYNEQFF.

This clone has just a few counts. V usage is TRBV7-2 and J usage is TRBJ2-3, with TRBD2 matching over 8 bases. The CDR3 spans 15 residues. The ends lost 0 bases at V and 5 bases at J; junction bases unmatched: 4. Per germline, CDR1 SGHTA and CDR2 FQGNSA. The CDR3: CASSLARRGEDTQYF. CDR3 nucleotide sequence: TGTGCCAGCAGCTTAGCGCGGCGGGGGGAAGATACGCAGTATTTT.

The chain employs TRBV6-1 and TRBJ2-2; D is perhaps TRBD1 (6 bases). Looked up from germline, CDR1 is MNHNS and CDR2 is SASEGT. The CDR3 spans 16 residues. Trimming stripped 4 bases from V and 3 bases from J, with 15 bases between. Here the CDR3 reads CASSVNRVWDTGELFF. In nucleotides, the CDR3 is TGTGCCAGCAGTGTGAACAGGGTTTGGGACACCGGGGAGCTGTTTTTT.

The chain combines TRBV5-4 with TRBJ1-2; D not certain. This CDR3 is built from 13 residues. The germline CDR1 and CDR2 sequences are SGHNT and YYREEE (reference sequence). The ends were cut back, 4 bases at V and 3 bases at J, with 10 bases in the middle. The CDR3 sequence: CASSPTEYYGYTF. CDR3 DNA sequence: TGTGCCAGCAGCCCCACCGAGTACTATGGCTACACCTTC.

This clone was counted once. The rearrangement joins TRBV18 to TRBJ1-2, with 7 bases that match TRBD1. This CDR3 is built from 14 residues. The germline gives CDR1 KGHSH, CDR2 LQKENI. The ends lost 3 bases at V and 5 bases at J; junction bases unmatched: 6. CDR3 protein: CASSPSDRPYGYTF. Written as DNA, the CDR3 is TGTGCCAGCTCACCCTCGGACAGGCCTTATGGCTACACCTTC.

The chain has TRBV5-5 and TRBJ2-3; 8 bases line up with TRBD1. From germline, CDR1 is SGHKS and CDR2 YYEKEE (reference sequence). The ends lost 0 bases at V and 3 bases at J; junction bases unmatched: 0. The CDR3 sequence is 14 residues long. CDR3 loop: CASSLGDRTDTQYF. The CDR3 DNA follows: TGTGCCAGCAGCTTGGGGGACAGGACAGATACGCAGTATTTT.

The chain recombines TRBV4-1 with TRBJ1-1; the D gene is possibly TRBD1 (5 bases). The germline V and J ends were trimmed by 0 bases and 6 bases, with 14 bases remaining between them. CDR3 length: 15 amino acids. Germline V gene lookup returns CDR1 MGHRA and CDR2 YSYEKL. The CDR3 nucleotides read TGCGCCAGCAGCCAAGAGGAGGGGAGAGGGCCTGAAGCTTTCTTT. Protein product: CASSQEEGRGPEAFF.

The rearrangement uses TRBV10-2 and TRBJ2-1; 8 bases fit TRBD2. Germline V gene sequence: CDR1 WSHSY, CDR2 SAAADI. J was trimmed by 2 bases and V by 4 bases; bases with no gene match: 1. This CDR3 comprises 14 residues. CDR3 bases: TGCGCCAGCAGTGCCGGGAGGGCCTACAATGAGCAGTTCTTC. Translated, it gives CASSAGRAYNEQFF.

The rearrangement links TRBV18 to TRBJ1-1; 7 nucleotides agree with TRBD1. Germline V gives CDR1 KGHSH, CDR2 LQKENI. There are 13 residues in the CDR3. Unmatched junction bases numbered 4, after V lost 2 bases and J lost 7 bases. The CDR3 here is CASSPNRGNEAFF. CDR3 bases: TGTGCCAGCTCACCAAACAGGGGAAATGAAGCTTTCTTT.

This clone was seen a single time. The chain is built from TRBV5-1 and TRBJ2-1; D possibly corresponds to TRBD2 (5 bases). The V end was cut by 0 bases, the J end by 0 bases, with 10 bases between. This CDR3 has 16 amino acids. CDR1 is SGHRS and CDR2 is YFSETQ in the germline V gene. This CDR3 is CASSLVGLISYNEQFF. In DNA, the CDR3 is TGCGCCAGCAGCTTGGTCGGACTGATCTCCTACAATGAGCAGTTCTTC.

J is TRBJ1-1 and V is TRBV2; TRBD1 aligns across 7 bases. The CDR3 length is 14 residues. V lost 4 bases to trimming and J lost 1 base; unmatched junction nucleotides: 3. CDR1 SNHLY and CDR2 FYNNEI come from the germline V gene. CDR3 in DNA: TGTGCCAGCAGTGCCCGACAGGGGAACACTGAAGCTTTCTTT. It codes for CASSARQGNTEAFF.

This clone appeared once. This chain uses TRBV7-6 with TRBJ2-3, with no clear D. V was pared by 4 bases and J by 0 bases, with 8 bases between. The CDR3 runs 14 residues. Germline values: CDR1 SGHVS, CDR2 FNYEAQ. CDR3 protein: CASSSDPSTDTQYF. CDR3 sequence (DNA): TGTGCCAGCAGCTCGGACCCTAGCACAGATACGCAGTATTTT.

The rearrangement links TRBV6-6 to TRBJ1-5; the D gene is possibly TRBD1 (6 bases). CDR3 size: 16 residues. CDR1 is MNHNY and CDR2 is SVGAGI in the germline V gene (reference sequence). Trimming left V 1 base short and J 9 bases short, with 19 bases between. The CDR3 reads CASSYFRQAGVRPQHF. The DNA for the CDR3 is TGTGCCAGCAGTTACTTTAGACAGGCCGGCGTTCGGCCCCAGCATTTT.

V usage is TRBV7-2 and J usage is TRBJ1-1; TRBD1 might be the D (5 bases). In germline, CDR1 is SGHTA, CDR2 FQGNSA. V lost 3 bases and J 6 bases, leaving 8 bases between the germline ends. The CDR3 has 12 amino acids. This CDR3 reads CASSFSGPEAFF. The CDR3 DNA reads as TGTGCCAGCAGCTTCTCGGGACCTGAAGCTTTCTTT.

The sample holds a few counts of this clone. The chain carries TRBV6-5 and TRBJ1-2; D may be TRBD1 (5 bases). Trimming removed 8 bases from V and 7 bases from J, with 20 bases in between. Germline V gives CDR1 MNHEY, CDR2 SVGAGI. The CDR3 spans 14 residues. CDR3: CASSQAGGVGGYTF. The CDR3, as DNA: TGTGCCAGCTCCCAGGCCGGGGGAGTCGGTGGCTACACCTTC.

The chain recombines TRBV1 with TRBJ1-2; the table's D call of TRBD1 was not tested on the DNA. TRBV1 represents a pseudogene. The CDR3 sequence is 15 residues long. This chain's CDR3 is CTSSQDPRVHYGYTF. The CDR3 nucleotides are TGCACCAGCAGCCAAGATCCCAGGGTCCACTATGGCTACACCTTC.

The V gene is TRBV11-2, the J gene TRBJ2-7; D gene uncertain. Germline CDR1 reads SGHAT; CDR2 reads FQNNGV. The CDR3 is 14 residues long. Trimming shortened V by 1 base and J by 7 bases, and 14 bases separated the two germline ends. CDR3 sequence: CASSLVGNRREQYF. The CDR3 nucleotides are TGTGCCAGCAGCTTAGTAGGGAACCGTCGGGAGCAGTACTTC.

The rearrangement links TRBV5-1 to TRBJ1-1; no reliable D call. The germline gives CDR1 SGHRS, CDR2 YFSETQ. Trimming took 2 bases from V and 1 from J, leaving 12 bases between them. The CDR3 runs to 15 residues. The CDR3 is CASSFPGVKNTEAFF. The CDR3 DNA follows: TGCGCCAGCAGCTTCCCCGGTGTAAAGAACACTGAAGCTTTCTTT.

The J gene is TRBJ2-1, the V gene TRBV30; D possibly matches TRBD1 or TRBD2 (5 bases each). CDR1 is GTSNPN, CDR2 SVGIG, per germline (reference sequence). The V end was cut by 5 bases, the J end by 1 base, with 18 bases between. The CDR3 is 16 amino acids. CDR3 DNA: TGTGCCTGGGACATGCTCCCGGGACGATCCTACAATGAGCAGTTCTTC. Encoded protein: CAWDMLPGRSYNEQFF.

This clone was counted a few times. V gene TRBV6-5 combines with J gene TRBJ1-5; D gene ambiguous. Germline values: CDR1 MNHEY, CDR2 SVGAGI. V lost 4 bases and J lost 7, with 11 bases in between. This CDR3 region has 13 residues. CDR3 residues: CASSLTPRQPQHF. CDR3 bases: TGTGCCAGCAGTTTAACCCCCCGGCAGCCCCAGCATTTT.